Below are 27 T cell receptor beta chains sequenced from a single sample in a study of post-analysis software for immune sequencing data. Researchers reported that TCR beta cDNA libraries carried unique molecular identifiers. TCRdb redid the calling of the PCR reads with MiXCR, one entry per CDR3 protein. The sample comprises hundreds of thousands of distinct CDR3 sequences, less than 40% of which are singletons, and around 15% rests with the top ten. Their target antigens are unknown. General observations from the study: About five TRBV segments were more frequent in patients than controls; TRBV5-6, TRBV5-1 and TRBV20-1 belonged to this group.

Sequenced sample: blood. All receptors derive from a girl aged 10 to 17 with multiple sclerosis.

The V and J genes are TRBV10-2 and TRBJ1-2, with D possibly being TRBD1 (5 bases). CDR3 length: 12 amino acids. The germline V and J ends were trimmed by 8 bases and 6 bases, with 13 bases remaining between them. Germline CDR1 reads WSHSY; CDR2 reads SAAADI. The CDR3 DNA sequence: TGCGCCAGCGTCGGGGGAGATCATGGCTACACCTTC. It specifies CASVGGDHGYTF.

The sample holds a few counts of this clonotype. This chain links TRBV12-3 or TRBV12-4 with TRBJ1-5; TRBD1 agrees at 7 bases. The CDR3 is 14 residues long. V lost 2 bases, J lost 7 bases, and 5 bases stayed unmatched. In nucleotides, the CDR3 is TGTGCCAGCAGTTTATACAGGGGAGAGCAGCCCCAGCATTTT. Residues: CASSLYRGEQPQHF.

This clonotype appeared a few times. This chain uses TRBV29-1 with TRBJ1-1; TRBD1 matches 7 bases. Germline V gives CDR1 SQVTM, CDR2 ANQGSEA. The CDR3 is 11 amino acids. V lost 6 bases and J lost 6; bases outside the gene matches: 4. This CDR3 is CSVAQGAEAFF. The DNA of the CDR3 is TGCAGCGTCGCTCAGGGGGCTGAAGCTTTCTTT.

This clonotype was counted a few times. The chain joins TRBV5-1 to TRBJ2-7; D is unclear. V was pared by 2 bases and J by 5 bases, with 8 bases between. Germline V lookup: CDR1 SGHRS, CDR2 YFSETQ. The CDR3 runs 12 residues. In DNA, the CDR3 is TGCGCCAGCAGCTTTGGGTCCCACGAGCAGTACTTC. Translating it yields CASSFGSHEQYF.

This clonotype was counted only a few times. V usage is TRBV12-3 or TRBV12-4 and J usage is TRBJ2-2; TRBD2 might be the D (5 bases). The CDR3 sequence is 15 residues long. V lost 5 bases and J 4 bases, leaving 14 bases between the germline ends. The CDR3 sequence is CASSENPRGTGELFF. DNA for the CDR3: TGTGCCAGCAGTGAAAACCCACGGGGCACCGGGGAGCTGTTTTTT.

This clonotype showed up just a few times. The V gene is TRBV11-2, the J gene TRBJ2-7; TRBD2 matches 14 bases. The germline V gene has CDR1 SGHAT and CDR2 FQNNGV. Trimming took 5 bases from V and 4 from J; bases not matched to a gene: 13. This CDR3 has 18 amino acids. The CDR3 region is CASSPLWTSGGNKYEQYF. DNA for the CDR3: TGTGCCAGCAGCCCTCTTTGGACTAGCGGGGGGAACAAATACGAGCAGTACTTC.

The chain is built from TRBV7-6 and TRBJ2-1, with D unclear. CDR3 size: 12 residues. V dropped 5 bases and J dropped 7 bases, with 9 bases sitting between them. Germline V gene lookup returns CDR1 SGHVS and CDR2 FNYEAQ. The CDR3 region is CASSPDLNEQFF. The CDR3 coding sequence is TGTGCCAGCAGCCCAGACTTGAATGAGCAGTTCTTC.

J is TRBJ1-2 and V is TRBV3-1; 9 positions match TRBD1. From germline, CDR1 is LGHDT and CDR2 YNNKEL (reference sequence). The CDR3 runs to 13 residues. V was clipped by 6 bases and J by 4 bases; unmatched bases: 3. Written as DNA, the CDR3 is TGTGCCAGCAGGCGGACAGGGGTCTATGGCTACACCTTC. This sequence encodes CASRRTGVYGYTF.

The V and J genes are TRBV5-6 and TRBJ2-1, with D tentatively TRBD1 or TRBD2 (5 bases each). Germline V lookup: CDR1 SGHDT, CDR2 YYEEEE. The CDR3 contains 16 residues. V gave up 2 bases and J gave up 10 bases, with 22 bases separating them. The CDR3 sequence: CASSLPGDPLSYEQFF. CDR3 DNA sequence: TGTGCCAGCAGCTTACCCGGGGACCCCCTTTCCTACGAGCAGTTCTTC.

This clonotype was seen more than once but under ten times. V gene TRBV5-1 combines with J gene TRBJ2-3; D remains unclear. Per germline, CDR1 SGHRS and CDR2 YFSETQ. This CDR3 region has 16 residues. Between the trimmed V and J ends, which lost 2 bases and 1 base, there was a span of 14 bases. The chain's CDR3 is CASSFSPIRRTDTQYF. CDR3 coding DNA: TGCGCCAGCAGCTTCTCCCCGATTCGCCGCACAGATACGCAGTATTTT.

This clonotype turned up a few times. CDR3 in DNA: TGTGCCAGCAGCCTCCCCCGGGAACGGGATTCACCCCTCCACTTT. It yields the protein CASSLPRERDSPLHF. The chain employs TRBV5-6 and TRBJ1-6; D is unresolved. CDR1 is SGHDT and CDR2 is YYEEEE in the germline V gene. V shed 4 bases and J shed 8 bases, with 16 bases lying between them. This CDR3 has 15 amino acids. The whole variable domain, filled in from reference TRBV5-6 and TRBJ1-6, reads DAGVTQSPTHLIKTRGQQVTLRCSPKSGHDTVSWYQQALGQGPQFIFQYYEEEERQRGNFPDRFSGHQFPNYSSELNVNALLLGDSALYLCASSLPRERDSPLHFGNGTRLTVT.

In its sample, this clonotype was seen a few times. DNA of the CDR3: TGTGCCAGCAGCACCCGGACAGGGGACTACAATGAGCAGTTCTTC. It codes for CASSTRTGDYNEQFF. The rearrangement links TRBV9 to TRBJ2-1; 9 bases map to TRBD1. Germline values: CDR1 SGDLS, CDR2 YYNGEE. J lost 3 bases, V lost 4 bases, and 5 bases had no gene match. The CDR3 is made up of 15 amino acids.

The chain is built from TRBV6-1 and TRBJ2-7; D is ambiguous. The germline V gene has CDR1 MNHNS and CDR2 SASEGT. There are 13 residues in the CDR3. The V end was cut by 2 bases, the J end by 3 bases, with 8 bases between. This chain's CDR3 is CASSENPSYEQYF. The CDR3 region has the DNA TGTGCCAGCAGTGAAAATCCTAGCTACGAGCAGTACTTC.

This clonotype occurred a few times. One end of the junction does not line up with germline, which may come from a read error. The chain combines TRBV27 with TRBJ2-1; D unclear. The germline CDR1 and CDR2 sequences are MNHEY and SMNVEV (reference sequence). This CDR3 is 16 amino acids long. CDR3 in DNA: TGTGCCAGCAGTTCTGACTCCCGAGGCCCCTACAATGAGCGGTTCTTC. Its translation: CASSSDSRGPYNERFF.

CDR3: CASSLGSSGVTEAFF. The CDR3 nucleotides read TGTGCCAGCAGCTTGGGATCGTCAGGGGTCACTGAAGCTTTCTTT. The chain links TRBV5-4 to TRBJ1-1, with D possibly matching TRBD1 (6 bases). Germline loops: CDR1 SGHNT, CDR2 YYREEE (reference sequence). Trimming took off 0 bases at V and 4 bases at J, with 13 bases between the two ends. The length of the CDR3 is 15 residues. Based on the CDR3 plus reference TRBV5-4 and TRBJ1-1, the full variable domain is ETGVTQSPTHLIKTRGQQVTLRCSSQSGHNTVSWYQQALGQGPQFIFQYYREEENGRGNFPPRFSGLQFPNYSSELNVNALELDDSALYLCASSLGSSGVTEAFFGQGTRLTVV.

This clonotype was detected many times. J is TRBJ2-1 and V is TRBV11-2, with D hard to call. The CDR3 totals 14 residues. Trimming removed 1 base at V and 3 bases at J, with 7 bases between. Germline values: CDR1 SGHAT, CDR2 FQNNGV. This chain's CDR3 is CASSLVGLYNEQFF. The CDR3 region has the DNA TGTGCCAGCAGCTTAGTTGGGCTCTACAATGAGCAGTTCTTC. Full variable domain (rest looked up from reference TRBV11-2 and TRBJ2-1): EAGVAQSPRYKIIEKRQSVAFWCNPISGHATLYWYQQILGQGPKLLIQFQNNGVVDDSQLPKDRFSAERLKGVDSTLKIQPAKLEDSAVYLCASSLVGLYNEQFFGPGTRLTVL.

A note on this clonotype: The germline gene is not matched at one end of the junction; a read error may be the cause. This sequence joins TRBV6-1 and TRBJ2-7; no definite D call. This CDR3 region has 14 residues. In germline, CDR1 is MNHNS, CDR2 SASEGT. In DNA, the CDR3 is TGTGCCAGCAACTTTTTTGGACCCTCCTACAAGCAGTACTTC. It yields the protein CASNFFGPSYKQYF.

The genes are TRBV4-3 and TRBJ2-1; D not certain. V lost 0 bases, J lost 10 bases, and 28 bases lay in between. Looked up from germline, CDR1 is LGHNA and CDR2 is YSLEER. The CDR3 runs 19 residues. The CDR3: CASSQDRGLGTAKVAEQFF. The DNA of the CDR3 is TGCGCCAGCAGCCAAGATAGAGGTCTAGGAACGGCTAAAGTCGCGGAGCAGTTCTTC.

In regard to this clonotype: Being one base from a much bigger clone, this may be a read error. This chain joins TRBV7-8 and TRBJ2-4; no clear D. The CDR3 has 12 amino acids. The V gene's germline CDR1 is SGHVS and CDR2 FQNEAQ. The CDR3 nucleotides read TGTGCCAGCAGCTCCGCCAAAAACACTCAGTACTTC. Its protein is CASSSAKNTQYF.

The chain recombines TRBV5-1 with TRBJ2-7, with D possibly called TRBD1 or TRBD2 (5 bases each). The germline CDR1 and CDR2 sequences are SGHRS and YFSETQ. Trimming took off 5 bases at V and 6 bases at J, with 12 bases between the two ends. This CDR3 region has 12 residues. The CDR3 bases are TGCGCCAGCAGGGCAGGGAGAGGCGAGCAGTACTTC. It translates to CASRAGRGEQYF.

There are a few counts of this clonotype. This CDR3 is CAISRQITYEQYF. The CDR3 DNA is TGTGCCATCTCCCGCCAGATCACCTACGAGCAGTACTTC. The chain links TRBV10-3 to TRBJ2-7; D not resolved. The CDR3 is made up of 13 amino acids. Germline-derived CDR1 and CDR2 are ENHRY and SYGVKD. The ends were cut back, 8 bases at V and 2 bases at J, with 13 bases in the middle.

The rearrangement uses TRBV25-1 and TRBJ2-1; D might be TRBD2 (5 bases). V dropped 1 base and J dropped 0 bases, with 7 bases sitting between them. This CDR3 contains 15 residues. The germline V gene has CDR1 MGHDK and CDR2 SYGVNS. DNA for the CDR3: TGTGCCAGCAGTGAATTTGGGAGCTCCTACAATGAGCAGTTCTTC. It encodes CASSEFGSSYNEQFF. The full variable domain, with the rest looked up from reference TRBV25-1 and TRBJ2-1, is EADIYQTPRYLVIGTGKKITLECSQTMGHDKMYWYQQDPGMELHLIHYSYGVNSTEKGDLSSESTVSRIRTEHFPLTLESARPSHTSQYLCASSEFGSSYNEQFFGPGTRLTVL.

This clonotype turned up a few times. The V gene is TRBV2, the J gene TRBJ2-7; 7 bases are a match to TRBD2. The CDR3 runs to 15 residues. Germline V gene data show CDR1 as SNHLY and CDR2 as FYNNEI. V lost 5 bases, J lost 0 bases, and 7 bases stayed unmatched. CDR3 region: CASSTLAESSYEQYF. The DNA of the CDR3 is TGTGCCAGCAGTACTCTAGCGGAGAGCTCCTACGAGCAGTACTTC. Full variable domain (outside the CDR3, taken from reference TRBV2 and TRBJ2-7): EPEVTQTPSHQVTQMGQEVILRCVPISNHLYFYWYRQILGQKVEFLVSFYNNEISEKSEIFDDQFSVERPDGSNFTLKIRSTKLEDSAMYFCASSTLAESSYEQYFGPGTRLTVT.

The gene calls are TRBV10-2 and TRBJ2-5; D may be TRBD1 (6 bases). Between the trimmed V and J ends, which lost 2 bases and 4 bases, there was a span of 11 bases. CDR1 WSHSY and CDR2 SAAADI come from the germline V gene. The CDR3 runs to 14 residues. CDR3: CASSEATGRETQYF. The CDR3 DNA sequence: TGCGCCAGCAGTGAGGCTACAGGGCGAGAGACCCAGTACTTC.

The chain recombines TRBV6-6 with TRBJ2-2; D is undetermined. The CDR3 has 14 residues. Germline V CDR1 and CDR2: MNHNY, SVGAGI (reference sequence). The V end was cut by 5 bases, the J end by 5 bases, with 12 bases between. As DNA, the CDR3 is TGTGCCAGCAGTCATGGGGTGAAGACCGGGGAGCTGTTTTTT. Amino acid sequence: CASSHGVKTGELFF.

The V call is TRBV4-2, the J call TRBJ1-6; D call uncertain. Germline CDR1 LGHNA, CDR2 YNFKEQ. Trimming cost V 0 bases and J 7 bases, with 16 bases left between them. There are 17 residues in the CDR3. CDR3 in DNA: TGTGCCAGCAGCCAAGAAACCGCCGGTGGGAGGAATTCACCCCTCCACTTT. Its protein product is CASSQETAGGRNSPLHF.

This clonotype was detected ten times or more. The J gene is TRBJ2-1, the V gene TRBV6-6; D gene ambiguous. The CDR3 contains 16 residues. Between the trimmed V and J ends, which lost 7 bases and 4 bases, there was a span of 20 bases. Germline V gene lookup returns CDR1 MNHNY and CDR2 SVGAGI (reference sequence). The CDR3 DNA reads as TGTGCCAGCATTGGACCCTTCCAGCATCTGTACAATGAGCAGTTCTTC. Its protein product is CASIGPFQHLYNEQFF.